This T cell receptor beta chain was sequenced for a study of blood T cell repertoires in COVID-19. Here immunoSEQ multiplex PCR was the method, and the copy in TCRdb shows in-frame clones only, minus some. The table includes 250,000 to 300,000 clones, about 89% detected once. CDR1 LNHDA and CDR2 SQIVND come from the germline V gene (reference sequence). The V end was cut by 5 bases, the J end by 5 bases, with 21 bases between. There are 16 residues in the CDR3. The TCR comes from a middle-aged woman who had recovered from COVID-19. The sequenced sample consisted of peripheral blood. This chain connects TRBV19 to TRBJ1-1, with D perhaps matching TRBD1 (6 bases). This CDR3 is CASSPREQGAITEAFF. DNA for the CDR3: TGTGCCAGTAGTCCTAGGGAACAGGGAGCGATAACTGAAGCTTTCTTT. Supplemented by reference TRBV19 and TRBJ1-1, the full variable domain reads DGGITQSPKYLFRKEGQNVTLSCEQNLNHDAMYWYRQDPGQGLRLIYYSQIVNDFQKGDIAEGYSVSREKKESFPLTVTSAQKNPTAFYLCASSPREQGAITEAFFGQGTRLTVV.